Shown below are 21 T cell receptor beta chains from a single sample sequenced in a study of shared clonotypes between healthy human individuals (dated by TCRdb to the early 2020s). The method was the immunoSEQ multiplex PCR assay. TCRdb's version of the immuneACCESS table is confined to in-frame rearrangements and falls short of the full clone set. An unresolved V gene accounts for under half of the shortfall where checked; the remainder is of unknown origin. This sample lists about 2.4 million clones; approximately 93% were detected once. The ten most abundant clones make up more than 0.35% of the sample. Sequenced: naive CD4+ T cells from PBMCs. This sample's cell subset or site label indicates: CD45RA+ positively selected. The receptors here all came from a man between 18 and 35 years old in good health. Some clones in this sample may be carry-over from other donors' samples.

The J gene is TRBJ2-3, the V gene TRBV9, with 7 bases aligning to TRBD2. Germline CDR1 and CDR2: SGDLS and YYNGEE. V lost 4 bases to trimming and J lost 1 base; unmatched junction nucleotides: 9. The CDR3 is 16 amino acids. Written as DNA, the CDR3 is TGTGCCAGCAGCCCTTTAAGCGGGGAGGGCACAGATACGCAGTATTTT. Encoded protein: CASSPLSGEGTDTQYF.

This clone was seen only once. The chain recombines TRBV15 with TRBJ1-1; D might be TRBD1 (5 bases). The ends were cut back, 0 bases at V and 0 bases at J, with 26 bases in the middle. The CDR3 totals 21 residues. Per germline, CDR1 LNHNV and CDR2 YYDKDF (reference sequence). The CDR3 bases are TGTGCCACCAGCAGAGACCGTTGGGACTCCCGTACCCTTAAGATGAACACTGAAGCTTTCTTT. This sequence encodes CATSRDRWDSRTLKMNTEAFF.

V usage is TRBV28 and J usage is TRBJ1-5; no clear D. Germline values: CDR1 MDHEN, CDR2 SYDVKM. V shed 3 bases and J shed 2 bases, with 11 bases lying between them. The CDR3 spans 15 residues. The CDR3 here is CASSFVSVGNQPQHF. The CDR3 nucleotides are TGTGCCAGCAGTTTTGTGTCGGTAGGCAATCAGCCCCAGCATTTT.

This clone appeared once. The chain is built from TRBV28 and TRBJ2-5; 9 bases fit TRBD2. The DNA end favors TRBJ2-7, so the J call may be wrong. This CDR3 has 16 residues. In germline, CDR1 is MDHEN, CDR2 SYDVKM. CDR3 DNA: TGTGCCAGCAGTTCCCTAGTTAGCGGGAGCTCCTACGAGCAGTACTTC. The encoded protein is CASSSLVSGSSYEQYF.

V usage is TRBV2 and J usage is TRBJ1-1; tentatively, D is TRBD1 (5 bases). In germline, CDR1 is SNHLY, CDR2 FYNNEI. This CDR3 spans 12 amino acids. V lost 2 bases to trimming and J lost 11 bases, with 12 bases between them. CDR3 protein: CASSEYPGWAFF. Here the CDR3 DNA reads TGTGCCAGCAGTGAATACCCAGGGTGGGCTTTCTTT.

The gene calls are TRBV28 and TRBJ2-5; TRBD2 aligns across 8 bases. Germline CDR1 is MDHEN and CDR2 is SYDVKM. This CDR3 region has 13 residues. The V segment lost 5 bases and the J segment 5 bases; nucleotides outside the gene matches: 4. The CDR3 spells CASSGTRGETQYF. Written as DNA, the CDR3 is TGTGCCAGCAGTGGGACTAGGGGGGAGACCCAGTACTTC.

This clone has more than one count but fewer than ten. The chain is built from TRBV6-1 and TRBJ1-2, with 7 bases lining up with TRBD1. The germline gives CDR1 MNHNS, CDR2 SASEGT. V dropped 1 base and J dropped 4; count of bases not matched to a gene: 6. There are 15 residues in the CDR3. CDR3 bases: TGTGCCAGCAGTGAAGGGACCGGGACAGTCTATGGCTACACCTTC. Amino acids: CASSEGTGTVYGYTF.

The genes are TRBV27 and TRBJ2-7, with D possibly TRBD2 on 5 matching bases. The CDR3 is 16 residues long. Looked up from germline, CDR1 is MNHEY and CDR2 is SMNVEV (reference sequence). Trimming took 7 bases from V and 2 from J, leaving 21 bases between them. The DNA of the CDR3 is TGTGCCAGCAATCGCGGGTACCTAAGTGGGACCTACGAGCAGTACTTC. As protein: CASNRGYLSGTYEQYF.

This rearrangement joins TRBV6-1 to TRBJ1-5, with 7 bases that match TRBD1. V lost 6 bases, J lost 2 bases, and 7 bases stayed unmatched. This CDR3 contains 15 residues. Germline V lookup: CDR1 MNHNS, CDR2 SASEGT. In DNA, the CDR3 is TGTGCCAGCAGCGGAGACAGGGTTCGCAATCAGCCCCAGCATTTT. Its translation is CASSGDRVRNQPQHF.

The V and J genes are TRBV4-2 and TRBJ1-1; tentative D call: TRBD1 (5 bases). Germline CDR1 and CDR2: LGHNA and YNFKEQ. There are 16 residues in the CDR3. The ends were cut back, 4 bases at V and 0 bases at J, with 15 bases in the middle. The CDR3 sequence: CASSPEGVTVNTEAFF. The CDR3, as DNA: TGTGCCAGCAGCCCGGAAGGGGTGACAGTGAACACTGAAGCTTTCTTT.

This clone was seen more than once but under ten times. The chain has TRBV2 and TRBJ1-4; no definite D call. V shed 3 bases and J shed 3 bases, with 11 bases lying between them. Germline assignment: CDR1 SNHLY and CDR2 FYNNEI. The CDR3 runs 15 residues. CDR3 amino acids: CASSETGVANEKLFF. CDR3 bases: TGTGCCAGCAGTGAGACGGGTGTCGCTAATGAAAAACTGTTTTTT.

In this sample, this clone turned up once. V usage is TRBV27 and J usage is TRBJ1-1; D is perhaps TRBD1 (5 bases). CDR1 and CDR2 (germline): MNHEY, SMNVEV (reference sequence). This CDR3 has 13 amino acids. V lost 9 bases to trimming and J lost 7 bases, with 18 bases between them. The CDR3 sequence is CASSPGRGREAFF. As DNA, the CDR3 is TGTGCCAGTTCACCCGGGCGGGGCCGTGAAGCTTTCTTT.

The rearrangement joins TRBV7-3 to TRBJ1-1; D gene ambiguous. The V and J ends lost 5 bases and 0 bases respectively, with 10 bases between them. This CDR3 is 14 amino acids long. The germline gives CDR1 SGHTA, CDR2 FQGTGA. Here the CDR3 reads CASSLSGLNTEAFF. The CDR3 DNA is TGTGCCAGCAGCCTCTCGGGCCTGAACACTGAAGCTTTCTTT.

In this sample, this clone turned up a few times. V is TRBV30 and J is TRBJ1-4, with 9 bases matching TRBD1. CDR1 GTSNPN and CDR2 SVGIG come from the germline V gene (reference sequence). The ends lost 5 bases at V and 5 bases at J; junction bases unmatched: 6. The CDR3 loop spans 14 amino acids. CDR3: CAWGIGQGNEKLFF. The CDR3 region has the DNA TGTGCCTGGGGTATTGGACAGGGGAATGAAAAACTGTTTTTT.

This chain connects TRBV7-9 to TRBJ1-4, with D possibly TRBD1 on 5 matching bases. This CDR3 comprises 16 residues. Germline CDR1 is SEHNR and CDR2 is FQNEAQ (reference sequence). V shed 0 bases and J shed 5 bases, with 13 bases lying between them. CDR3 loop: CASSLANLGRNEKLFF. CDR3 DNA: TGTGCCAGCAGCTTAGCTAATCTGGGACGAAATGAAAAACTGTTTTTT. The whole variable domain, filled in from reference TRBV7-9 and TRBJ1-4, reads DTGVSQNPRHKITKRGQNVTFRCDPISEHNRLYWYRQTLGQGPEFLTYFQNEAQLEKSRLLSDRFSAERPKGSFSTLEIQRTEQGDSAMYLCASSLANLGRNEKLFFGSGTQLSVL.

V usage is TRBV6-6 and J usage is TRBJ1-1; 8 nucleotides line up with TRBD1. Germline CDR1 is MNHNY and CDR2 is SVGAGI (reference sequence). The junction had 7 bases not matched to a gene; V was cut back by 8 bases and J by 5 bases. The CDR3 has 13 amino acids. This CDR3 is CASGQGGGTEAFF. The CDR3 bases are TGTGCCAGCGGACAGGGTGGAGGAACTGAAGCTTTCTTT.

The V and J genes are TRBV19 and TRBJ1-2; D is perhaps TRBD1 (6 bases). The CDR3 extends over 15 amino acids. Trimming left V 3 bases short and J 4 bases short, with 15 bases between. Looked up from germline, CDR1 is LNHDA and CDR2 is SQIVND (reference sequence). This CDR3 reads CASSISTGSGYGYTF. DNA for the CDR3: TGTGCCAGTAGTATTAGTACAGGGTCCGGCTATGGCTACACCTTC.

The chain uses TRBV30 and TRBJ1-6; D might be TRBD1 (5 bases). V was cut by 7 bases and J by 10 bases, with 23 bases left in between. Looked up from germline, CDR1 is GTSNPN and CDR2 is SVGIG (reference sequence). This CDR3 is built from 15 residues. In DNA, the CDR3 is TGTGCCTCCTCCGGGGGTACCCCCCTGACGTCACCCCTCCACTTT. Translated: CASSGGTPLTSPLHF.

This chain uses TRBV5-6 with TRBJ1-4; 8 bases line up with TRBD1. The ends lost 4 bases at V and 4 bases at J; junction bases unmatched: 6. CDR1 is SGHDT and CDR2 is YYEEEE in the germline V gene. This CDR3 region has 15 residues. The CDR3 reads CASSGGTGVNEKLFF. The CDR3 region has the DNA TGTGCCAGCAGCGGGGGGACAGGAGTTAATGAAAAACTGTTTTTT.

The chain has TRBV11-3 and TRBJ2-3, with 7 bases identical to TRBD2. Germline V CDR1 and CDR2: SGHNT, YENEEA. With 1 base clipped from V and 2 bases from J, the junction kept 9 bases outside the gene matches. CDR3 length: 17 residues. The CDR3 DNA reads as TGTGCCAGCAGCTTAGGGTTCGGGGGGAGCAACACAGATACGCAGTATTTT. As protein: CASSLGFGGSNTDTQYF.

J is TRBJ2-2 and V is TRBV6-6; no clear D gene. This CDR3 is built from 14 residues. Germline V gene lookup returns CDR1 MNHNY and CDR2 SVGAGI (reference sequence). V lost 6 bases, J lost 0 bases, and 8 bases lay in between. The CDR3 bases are TGTGCCAGCAGGATTGGTTCGAACACCGGGGAGCTGTTTTTT. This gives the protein CASRIGSNTGELFF.